These T cell receptor beta chains were read from a single sample in a study of regulatory T cells in long-lasting Graves disease. Via MiXCR, TCRdb re-called the multiplex PCR reads, giving one row per CDR3 protein. Altogether hundreds of thousands of distinct CDR3 sequences are present, 20% to 25% being singletons, with the ten largest covering around 12%. The sequenced sample was peripheral blood mononuclear cells (PBMCs), obtained when the disease was refractory, from a patient treated with antithyroid drugs. Every receptor here comes from a female donor with Graves disease. Each CDR3 is given with its conserved first and last residue. A D gene is named only where the DNA matches it firmly. Clone size is given for some rows only: seen once, a few or many times, or a class if the clone is expanded.

J,V,D,length,size,DNA,CDR3
TRBJ2-7,TRBV6-1,NA,12,many,TGTGCCAGCAGTGCCCCGGCCTACGAGCAGTACTTC,CASSAPAYEQYF
TRBJ1-1,TRBV7-9,NA,15,NA,TGTGCCAGCAGCTTTGGAGTTCTCATGAACACTGAAGCTTTCTTT,CASSFGVLMNTEAFF
TRBJ1-4,TRBV18,TRBD1,16,NA,TGTGCCAGCTCACCACAGGACAGGACGAGTAATGAAAAACTGTTTTTT,CASSPQDRTSNEKLFF
TRBJ2-5,TRBV11-3,NA,14,many,TGTGCCAGCAGCTTATCGTTCCGGGGAGAGACCCAGTACTTC,CASSLSFRGETQYF
TRBJ1-1,TRBV7-2,NA,13,NA,TGTGCCAGCAGCTTTCACGTGAACACTGAAGCTTTCTTT,CASSFHVNTEAFF
TRBJ1-2,TRBV7-2,NA,15,NA,TGTGCCAGCAGCCCCGATTTAAGAGCTAACTATGGCTACACCTTC,CASSPDLRANYGYTF
TRBJ1-2,TRBV10-3,NA,15,many,TGTGCCATCAGTACGGACCCCTCGGGGAACTATGGCTACACCTTC,CAISTDPSGNYGYTF
TRBJ2-5,TRBV6-1,TRBD2,13,NA,TGTGCCAGCCGGGCGGGGGGCCAAGAGACCCAGTACTTC,CASRAGGQETQYF
TRBJ1-6,TRBV5-1,TRBD1,20,few,TGCGCCAGCAGCTGGACGGACAGGTCCCGCCATATCTCCTATAATTCACCCCTCCACTTT,CASSWTDRSRHISYNSPLHF
TRBJ2-7,TRBV30,NA,11,few,TGTGCCTGGAGGGGGAAGACAGAGCAGTACTTC,CAWRGKTEQYF
TRBJ1-1,TRBV19,NA,14,NA,TGTGCCAGTAGTATCGGGGTTCTGAACACTGAAGCTTTCTTT,CASSIGVLNTEAFF
TRBJ1-1,TRBV5-5,NA,12,few,TGTGCCAGCGGGGAACGGAACACTGAAGCTTTCTTT,CASGERNTEAFF
TRBJ1-5,TRBV2,NA,16,many,TGTGCCAGCAGCGTCTCAGGGAGCGGGAGCAATCAGCCCCAGCATTTT,CASSVSGSGSNQPQHF
TRBJ2-4,TRBV6-1,NA,15,many,TGTGCCAGCAGACAGGGTGTTCTAGCCAAAAACATTCAGTACTTC,CASRQGVLAKNIQYF
TRBJ1-6,TRBV12-5,NA,15,few,TGTGCTAGTGGTCAGGCCGGGACCGCTAATTCACCCCTCCACTTT,CASGQAGTANSPLHF
TRBJ2-2,TRBV6-1,TRBD2,14,few,TGTGCCAGCACCCTAGCGGGAGGGACCGGGGAGCTGTTTTTT,CASTLAGGTGELFF
TRBJ1-5,TRBV19,TRBD1,15,many,TGTGCCAGTAGTGTCGGACAGGGGGCGGATCAGCCCCAGCATTTT,CASSVGQGADQPQHF
TRBJ2-7,TRBV13,NA,13,few,TGTGCCAGTCGGGAGTTAAAATACTACGAGCAGTACTTC,CASRELKYYEQYF
TRBJ1-1,TRBV20-1,TRBD1,19,few,TGCAGTGCTAGAGATCGGCCCCCAGACAGGGTGTTTTATTTCACTGAAGCTTTCTTT,CSARDRPPDRVFYFTEAFF
TRBJ2-3,TRBV20-1,NA,15,NA,TGCAGTGCTAGAGATACAGGGTCTAGCACAGATACGCAGTATTTT,CSARDTGSSTDTQYF
TRBJ1-2,TRBV5-1,NA,14,few,TGCGCCAGCAGCTTGGACGGCCCTATCGGTGGCTACACCTTC,CASSLDGPIGGYTF
TRBJ1-1,TRBV20-1,NA,13,few,TGCAGTGCTAGAGCGGGGGCTAAAAGGGAAGCTTTCTTT,CSARAGAKREAFF
TRBJ2-5,TRBV11-2,NA,14,many,TGTGCCAGCAGCCCCATTCAGTACCAAGAGACCCAGTACTTC,CASSPIQYQETQYF
TRBJ2-5,TRBV6-5,TRBD2,16,many,TGTGCCAGCAGTTACTCGGGTAGCGGGGGCGCCAAGACCCAGTACTTC,CASSYSGSGGAKTQYF
TRBJ2-2,TRBV7-3,NA,11,many,TGTGCCACCTCCCTAGGAGGGGAGCTGTTTTTT,CATSLGGELFF
TRBJ2-5,TRBV28,NA,18,many,TGTGCCAGCAACCCCTCTGAAATCGATGCCCCCGCCCCAGAGACCCAGTACTTC,CASNPSEIDAPAPETQYF
TRBJ2-1,TRBV7-2,NA,14,NA,TGTGCCAGCAGCTTACGGGACTTCAACAATGAGCAGTTCTTC,CASSLRDFNNEQFF
TRBJ1-1,TRBV28,NA,11,many,TGTGCCAGCAGTACCGTACGGGAAGCTTTCTTT,CASSTVREAFF
TRBJ1-5,TRBV5-6,TRBD1,17,NA,TGTGCCAGCAGCTCCCGGGACAGGAGGTTATTGGATCAGCCCCAGCATTTT,CASSSRDRRLLDQPQHF
TRBJ1-5,TRBV28,NA,13,many,TGTGCCAGTGTCCAAACAGAGGTACAGCCCCAGCATTTT,CASVQTEVQPQHF
TRBJ2-2,TRBV2,TRBD1,15,many,TGTGCCAGCAGGTCAGGGGGCGGTGTCACCGGGGAGCTGTTTTTT,CASRSGGGVTGELFF
TRBJ1-5,TRBV6-2/TRBV6-3,NA,14,many,TGTGCCAGCAGTGAGGGGGACTTTAATCAGCCCCAGCATTTT,CASSEGDFNQPQHF
TRBJ2-7,TRBV27,NA,14,many,TGTGCCAGACTAAGACCGGGACAAGAGAACGGGGAGTACTTC,CARLRPGQENGEYF
TRBJ2-7,TRBV28,TRBD1,14,NA,TGTGCCAGCAGTATAGCAGGGGGCCCCGACGAGCAGTACTTC,CASSIAGGPDEQYF
TRBJ2-3,TRBV29-1,TRBD1,13,once,TGCAGCGTTCGACAGGGATACACAGATACGCAGTATTTT,CSVRQGYTDTQYF
TRBJ2-1,TRBV7-2,NA,15,NA,TGTGCCAGCAGCCCGACGGTCTCCCGCTACAATGAGCAGTTCTTC,CASSPTVSRYNEQFF